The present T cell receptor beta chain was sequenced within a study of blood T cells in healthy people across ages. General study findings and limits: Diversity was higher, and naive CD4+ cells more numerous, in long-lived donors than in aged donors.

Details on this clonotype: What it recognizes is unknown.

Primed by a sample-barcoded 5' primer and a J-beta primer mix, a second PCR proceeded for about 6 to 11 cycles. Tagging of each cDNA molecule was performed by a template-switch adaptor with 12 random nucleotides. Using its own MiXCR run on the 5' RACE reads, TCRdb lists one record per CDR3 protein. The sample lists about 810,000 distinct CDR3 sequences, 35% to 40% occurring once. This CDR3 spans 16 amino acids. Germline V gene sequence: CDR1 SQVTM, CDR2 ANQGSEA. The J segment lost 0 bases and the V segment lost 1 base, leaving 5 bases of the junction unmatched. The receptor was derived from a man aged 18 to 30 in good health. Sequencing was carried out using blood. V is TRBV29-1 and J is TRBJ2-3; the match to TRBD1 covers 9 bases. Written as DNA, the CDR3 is TGCAGCGTTGAAGGGGGGACAGGGACTAGCACAGATACGCAGTATTTT. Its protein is CSVEGGTGTSTDTQYF.